The subject of this entry is one T cell receptor beta chain. The antigen is unknown. The data stem from a study of glioma-infiltrating T cells. Notes on the study in general: Tissue-blood divergence was below expectation in non-neoplastic patients, above in gliomas.

Germline-derived CDR1 and CDR2 are LNHDA and SQIVND (reference sequence). This CDR3 is 13 amino acids long. TCR alpha and beta CDR3 regions were amplified from RNA using iRepertoire nested multiplex PCR. Each CDR3 protein is one row after TCRdb ran MiXCR on the multiplex PCR reads. The sample lists roughly 120,000 distinct CDR3 sequences, around a quarter occurring once. Sequenced sample: glioma tissue, nonneoplastic brain tissue, or PBMCs (not recorded which). The source is a human donor with low-grade glioma or glioblastoma, undergoing nonglioma brain surgery, or in good health (not recorded which). The chain links TRBV19 to TRBJ2-7; perhaps TRBD2 as D (5 bases). The CDR3: CAHRVAGSYEQYF. The CDR3 DNA follows: TGTGCTCACCGGGTCGCGGGCTCCTACGAGCAGTACTTC.